A selection of T cell receptor beta chains follows, all from one sample in a study of T cell repertoires in aging, cancer and after chemotherapy. TCRdb re-called the multiplex PCR reads with MiXCR, one entry per CDR3 protein. This sample yields approximately 2,900 distinct CDR3 sequences, of which less than 25% are seen a single time; 56% belongs to the top ten. Source material: blood. These receptors all come from a human donor with a solid tumor. CDR3s leave out the opening cysteine and the closing phenylalanine or tryptophan.

V: TRBV6-1
J: TRBJ2-3
CDR3: ASSTGLAGVQTDTQY

V: TRBV19
J: TRBJ2-2
CDR3: ASRPWETSGGARFGELF

V: TRBV20-1
J: TRBJ2-3
CDR3: SARGALAGEGDTQY

V: TRBV5-4
J: TRBJ2-7
CDR3: ASSSPGGGKSYEQY

V: TRBV5-1
J: TRBJ1-1
CDR3: ASTPGAGAFTEAF

V: TRBV7-6
J: TRBJ2-1
CDR3: ASSGYSGDMGQYSYNEQF

V: TRBV30
J: TRBJ1-1
CDR3: AWSVSTGANTEAF

V: TRBV12-3/TRBV12-4
J: TRBJ1-5
CDR3: ASSSDRGDQPQH

V: TRBV29-1
J: TRBJ1-2
CDR3: SVDPTSGYGYT

V: TRBV28
J: TRBJ1-2
CDR3: ASSQRDILNYGYT

V: TRBV5-1
J: TRBJ2-3
CDR3: ASSFGLAGVTSTDTQY

V: TRBV28
J: TRBJ1-3
CDR3: ASSFEGGLRNTIY

V: TRBV5-6
J: TRBJ2-3
CDR3: ASRGFSTDTQY

V: TRBV19
J: TRBJ1-5
CDR3: ASSLTGDGNQPQH

V: TRBV19
J: TRBJ2-7
CDR3: ASRVAMNSYEQY

V: TRBV7-9
J: TRBJ2-1
CDR3: ASRSTGGRNEQF

V: TRBV24-1
J: TRBJ1-5
CDR3: ATSDSQGRQPQH

V: TRBV11-1
J: TRBJ2-7
CDR3: ASSWAGTYEQY

V: TRBV6-6
J: TRBJ1-1
CDR3: ASRTGQGRQNTEAF

V: TRBV19
J: TRBJ2-2
CDR3: ASTPWDRTNTGELF

V: TRBV7-9
J: TRBJ2-5
CDR3: ASSLRGEPGHQETQY

V: TRBV5-1
J: TRBJ2-4
CDR3: ASSYGQGGIQY

V: TRBV29-1
J: TRBJ2-3
CDR3: SVEMGDTQY

V: TRBV14
J: TRBJ1-1
CDR3: ASSQDRDTEAF

V: TRBV5-5
J: TRBJ1-4
CDR3: ASSFIRGDGKLF

V: TRBV10-3
J: TRBJ2-3
CDR3: ATGDSTDTQY

V: TRBV7-6
J: TRBJ2-1
CDR3: ASSFIGGGVDEQF

V: TRBV20-1
J: TRBJ2-7
CDR3: SAARTSGVGEQY

V: TRBV11-1
J: TRBJ2-5
CDR3: ASSSRQGSQETQY

V: TRBV28
J: TRBJ1-1
CDR3: ASSFVGNTEAF

V: TRBV14
J: TRBJ2-7
CDR3: ASSQVSPSYEQY

V: TRBV20-1
J: TRBJ1-1
CDR3: SARYRGLTGTEAF

V: TRBV19
J: TRBJ1-2
CDR3: ASSIWGGGYT

V: TRBV5-4
J: TRBJ2-1
CDR3: ASSLASENEQF

V: TRBV30
J: TRBJ1-2
CDR3: AWSVPGLVYT

V: TRBV12-3/TRBV12-4
J: TRBJ1-6
CDR3: ASSKIRAFDSPLH

V: TRBV5-4
J: TRBJ1-1
CDR3: ASSGQDPEAF

V: TRBV6-5
J: TRBJ1-1
CDR3: ASSWRQVGGTEAF

V: TRBV20-1
J: TRBJ1-4
CDR3: SAEKLF

V: TRBV12-3/TRBV12-4
J: TRBJ2-1
CDR3: ASSQGGRYNEQF

V: TRBV20-1
J: TRBJ1-2
CDR3: SASWDSPGYT

V: TRBV30
J: TRBJ2-1
CDR3: AWSPPSVYNEQF

V: TRBV28
J: TRBJ1-5
CDR3: ASSLPGLNQPQH

V: TRBV6-2/TRBV6-3
J: TRBJ2-2
CDR3: ASRTGLADRVGTGELF

V: TRBV19
J: TRBJ2-1
CDR3: ASSTLYSGSLAEQF

V: TRBV5-5
J: TRBJ1-1
CDR3: ASSRQGNTEAF

V: TRBV5-1
J: TRBJ2-3
CDR3: ASSRGGAGTDTQY

V: TRBV13
J: TRBJ1-4
CDR3: ASRPVQANEKLF

V: TRBV11-1
J: TRBJ2-7
CDR3: ASSGEESSYEQY

V: TRBV6-2/TRBV6-3
J: TRBJ2-1
CDR3: ASSRTTSGTDEQF

V: TRBV4-2
J: TRBJ2-2
CDR3: ASSRLASGISTGELF

V: TRBV28
J: TRBJ1-5
CDR3: ASSFGTDNQPQH

V: TRBV15
J: TRBJ2-7
CDR3: ATSREQGSEQY

V: TRBV5-1
J: TRBJ2-1
CDR3: ASSAGLNNEQF

V: TRBV5-6
J: TRBJ2-3
CDR3: ASSPGDTQY

V: TRBV10-3
J: TRBJ2-1
CDR3: AISELGGSGNYEQF

V: TRBV14
J: TRBJ1-6
CDR3: ASSHDGRGRYYNSPLH

V: TRBV6-6
J: TRBJ2-1
CDR3: ASSDRGNNEQF

V: TRBV6-5
J: TRBJ2-5
CDR3: ASSYSGPGDGTQY

V: TRBV10-2
J: TRBJ2-3
CDR3: ASSEQTSGGGLDTQY